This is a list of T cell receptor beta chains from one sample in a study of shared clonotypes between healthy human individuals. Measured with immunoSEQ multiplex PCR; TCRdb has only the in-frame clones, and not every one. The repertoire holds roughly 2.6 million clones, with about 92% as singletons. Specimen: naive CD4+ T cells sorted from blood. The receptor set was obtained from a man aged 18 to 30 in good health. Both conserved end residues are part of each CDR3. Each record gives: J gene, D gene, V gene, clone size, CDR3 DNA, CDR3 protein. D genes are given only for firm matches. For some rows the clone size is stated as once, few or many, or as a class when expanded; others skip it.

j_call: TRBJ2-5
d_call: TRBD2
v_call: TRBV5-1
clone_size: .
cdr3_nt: TGCGCCAGCAGCTTGGAGGTGAGGCTAGCGGGGGAAGAGACCCAGTACTTC
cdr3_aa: CASSLEVRLAGEETQYF

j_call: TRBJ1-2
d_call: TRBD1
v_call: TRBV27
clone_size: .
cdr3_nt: TGTGCCAGCAGTTTCGGGACAGGTCCTTACTATGGCTACACCTTC
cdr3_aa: CASSFGTGPYYGYTF

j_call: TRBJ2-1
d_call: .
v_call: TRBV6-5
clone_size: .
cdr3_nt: TGTGCCAGCAGTCCGACGGCCTACAATGAGCAGTTCTTC
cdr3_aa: CASSPTAYNEQFF

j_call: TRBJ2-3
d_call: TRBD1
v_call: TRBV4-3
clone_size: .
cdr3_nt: TGCGCCAGCAGATCGGACAGGTCCGGGGATACGCAGTATTTT
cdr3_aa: CASRSDRSGDTQYF

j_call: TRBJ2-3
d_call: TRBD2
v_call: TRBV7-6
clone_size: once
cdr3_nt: TGTGCCAGCAGCCAAAGCGGGAGTTGGACAGATACGCAGTATTTT
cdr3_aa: CASSQSGSWTDTQYF

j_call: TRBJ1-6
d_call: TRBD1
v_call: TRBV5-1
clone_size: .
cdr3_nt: TGCGCCAGCAGCGCGGGGGACAGACTGGTGGCGAACCTCAATTCACCCCTCCACTTT
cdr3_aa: CASSAGDRLVANLNSPLHF

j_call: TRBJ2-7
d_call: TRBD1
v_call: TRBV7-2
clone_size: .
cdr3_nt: TGTGCCAGCAGATCCCCGGGACAGGGTAGCTACGAGCAGTACTTC
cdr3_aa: CASRSPGQGSYEQYF

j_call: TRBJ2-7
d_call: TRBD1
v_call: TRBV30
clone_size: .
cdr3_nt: TGTGCCTGGAGTACCGGGACAGGGGTGATGATGGAGCAGTACTTC
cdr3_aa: CAWSTGTGVMMEQYF

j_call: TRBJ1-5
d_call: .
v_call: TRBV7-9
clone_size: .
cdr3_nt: TGTGCCAGCAGCTTCCCAGATCAGCCCCAGCATTTT
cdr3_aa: CASSFPDQPQHF

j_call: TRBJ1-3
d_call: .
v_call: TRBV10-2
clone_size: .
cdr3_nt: TGCGCCAGCAATGAGGATCGGGCATCCACCATATATTTT
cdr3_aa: CASNEDRASTIYF

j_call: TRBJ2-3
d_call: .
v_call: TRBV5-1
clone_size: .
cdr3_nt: TGCGCCAGCAGCTACCTACCGGGGCCCACAGATACGCAGTATTTT
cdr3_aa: CASSYLPGPTDTQYF

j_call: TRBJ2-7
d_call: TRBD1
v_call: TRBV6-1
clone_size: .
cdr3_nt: TGTGCCAGCATAAGGGACAGGGGGTTCTACGAGCAGTACTTC
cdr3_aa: CASIRDRGFYEQYF

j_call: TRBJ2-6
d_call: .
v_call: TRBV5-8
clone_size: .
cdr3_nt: TGTGCCAGCAGCTTGGTTCAGACCTACTCTGGGGCCAACGTCCTGACTTTC
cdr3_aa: CASSLVQTYSGANVLTF

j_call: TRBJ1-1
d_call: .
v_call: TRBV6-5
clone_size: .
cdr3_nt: TGTGCCACCCAGCCAGGGCGATTCACTGAAGCTTTCTTT
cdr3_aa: CATQPGRFTEAFF

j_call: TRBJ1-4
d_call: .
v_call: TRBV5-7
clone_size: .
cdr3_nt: TGTGCCAGCAGCGTGGACAGAGTTGCAACTAATGAAAAACTGTTTTTT
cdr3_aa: CASSVDRVATNEKLFF

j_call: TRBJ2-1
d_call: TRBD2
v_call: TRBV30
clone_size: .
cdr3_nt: TGTGCCTGGGCGGGAGAGGTGGGTGGTGGTTATGAGCAGTTCTTC
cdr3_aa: CAWAGEVGGGYEQFF

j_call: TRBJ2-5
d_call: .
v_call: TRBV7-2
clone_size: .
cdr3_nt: TGTGCCAGCAGCCTCGACAGCAGTCGGCAAGAGACCCAGTACTTC
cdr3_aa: CASSLDSSRQETQYF

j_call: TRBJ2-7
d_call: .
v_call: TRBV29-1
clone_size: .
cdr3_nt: TGCAGCGTCGCGGGACGCCACACCTACGAGCAGTACTTC
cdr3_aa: CSVAGRHTYEQYF

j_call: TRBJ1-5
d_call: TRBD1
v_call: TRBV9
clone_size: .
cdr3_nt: TGTGCCAGCAGCGTAGGGGGGGAAGGGACAGCCAGCAATCAGCCCCAGCATTTT
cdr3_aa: CASSVGGEGTASNQPQHF

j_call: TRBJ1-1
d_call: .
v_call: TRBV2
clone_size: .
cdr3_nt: TGTGCCAGCAGCTTAAGAGGACAGAGACAGAACACTGAAGCTTTCTTT
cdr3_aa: CASSLRGQRQNTEAFF

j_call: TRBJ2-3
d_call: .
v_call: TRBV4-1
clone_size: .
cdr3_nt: TGCGCCAGCAGCCAAGTTGTAGCGGCAAGCACAGATACGCAGTATTTT
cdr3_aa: CASSQVVAASTDTQYF

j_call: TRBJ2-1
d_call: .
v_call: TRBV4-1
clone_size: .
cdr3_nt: TGCGCCAGCAGCCAAGCGGGCCAGGGTGCCTACAATGAGCAGTTCTTC
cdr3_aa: CASSQAGQGAYNEQFF

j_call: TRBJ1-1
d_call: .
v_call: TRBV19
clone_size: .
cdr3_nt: TGTGCCAGTTCGGACACCGTGAACACTGAAGCTTTCTTT
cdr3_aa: CASSDTVNTEAFF

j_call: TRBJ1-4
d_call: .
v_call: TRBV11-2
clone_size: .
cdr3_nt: TGTGCCAGCAGCGGCGGGCAGAACCGTAATGAAAAACTGTTTTTT
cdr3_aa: CASSGGQNRNEKLFF

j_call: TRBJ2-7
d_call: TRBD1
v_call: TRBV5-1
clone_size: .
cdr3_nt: TGCGCCAGCAGCAGGGTGGACAGGGGGCTCTACGAGCAGTACTTC
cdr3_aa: CASSRVDRGLYEQYF

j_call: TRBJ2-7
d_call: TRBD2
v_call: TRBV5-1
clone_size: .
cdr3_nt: TGCGCCAGCAGCTTGAGACTAGCGGGGCCCTACGAGCAGTACTTC
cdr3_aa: CASSLRLAGPYEQYF

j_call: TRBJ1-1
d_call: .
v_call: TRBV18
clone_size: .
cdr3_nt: TGTGCCAGCTCACCTCCCAGGGTGGGGGACACTGAAGCTTTCTTT
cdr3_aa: CASSPPRVGDTEAFF

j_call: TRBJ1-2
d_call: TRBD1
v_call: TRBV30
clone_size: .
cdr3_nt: TGTGCCTGGAGTATTAGAGACAGGGGGCAAAATGGCTACACCTTC
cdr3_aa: CAWSIRDRGQNGYTF

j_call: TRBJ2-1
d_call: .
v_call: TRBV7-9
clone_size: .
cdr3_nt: TGTGCCAGCAGCTTTTATGAGGAGTTCTTC
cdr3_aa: CASSFYEEFF

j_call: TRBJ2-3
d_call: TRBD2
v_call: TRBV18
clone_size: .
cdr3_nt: TGTGCCAGCTCACCACAGGCGGGGGGCCTAGATACGCAGTATTTT
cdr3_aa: CASSPQAGGLDTQYF

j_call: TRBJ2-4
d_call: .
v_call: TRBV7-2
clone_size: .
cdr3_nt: TGTGCCAGCAGCTTAGATCCGGGCTACATTCAGTACTTC
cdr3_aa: CASSLDPGYIQYF

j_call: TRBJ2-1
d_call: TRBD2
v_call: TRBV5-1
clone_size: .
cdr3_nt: TGCGCCAGCAGCTGGGGACTAGCGGGAGTTAGAAATGAGCAGTTCTTC
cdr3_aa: CASSWGLAGVRNEQFF

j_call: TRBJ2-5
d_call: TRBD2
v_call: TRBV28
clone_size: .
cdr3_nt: TGTGCCAGCACATCTAGCGGGGGGCGGGAGACCCAGTACTTC
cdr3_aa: CASTSSGGRETQYF

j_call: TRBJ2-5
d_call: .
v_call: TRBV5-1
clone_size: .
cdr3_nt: TGCGCCAGCAGCACCGGGCCCTGGGAAGAGACCCAGTACTTC
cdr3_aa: CASSTGPWEETQYF

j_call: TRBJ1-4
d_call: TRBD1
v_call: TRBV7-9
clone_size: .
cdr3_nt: TGTGCCAGCAGCTCCACAGGGGCAACTAATGAAAAACTGTTTTTT
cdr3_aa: CASSSTGATNEKLFF

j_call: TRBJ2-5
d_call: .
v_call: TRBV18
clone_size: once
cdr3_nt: TGTGCCAGCTCCAGGGCCGTCCCCCAAGAGACCCAGTACTTC
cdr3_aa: CASSRAVPQETQYF

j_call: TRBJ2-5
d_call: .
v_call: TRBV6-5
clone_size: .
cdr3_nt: TGTGCCAGCAGGGAGACTAGTAATACGGTAGAGACCCAGTACTTC
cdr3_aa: CASRETSNTVETQYF

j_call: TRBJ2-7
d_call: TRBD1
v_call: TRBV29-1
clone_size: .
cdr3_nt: TGCAGCTCGCGACAGGGCCACGAGCAGTACTTC
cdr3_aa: CSSRQGHEQYF

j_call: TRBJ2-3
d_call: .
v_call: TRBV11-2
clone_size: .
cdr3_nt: TGTGCCAGCAGCCGAACCTACAGTGATACAGATACGCAGTATTTT
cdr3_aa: CASSRTYSDTDTQYF

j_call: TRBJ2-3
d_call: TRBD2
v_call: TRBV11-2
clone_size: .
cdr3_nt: TGTGCCAGCAGCTTAGATATAGCGGGGGGATCAGATACGCAGTATTTT
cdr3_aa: CASSLDIAGGSDTQYF

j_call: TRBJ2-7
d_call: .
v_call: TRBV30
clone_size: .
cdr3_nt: TGTGCCTGGAGACAGGGAGGGGAGCAGTACTTC
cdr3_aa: CAWRQGGEQYF

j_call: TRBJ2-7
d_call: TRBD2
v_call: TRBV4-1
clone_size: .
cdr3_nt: TGCGCCAGCAGCCAAAGACTAGCGGGAGGAAACTCCTACGAGCAGTACTTC
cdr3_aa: CASSQRLAGGNSYEQYF

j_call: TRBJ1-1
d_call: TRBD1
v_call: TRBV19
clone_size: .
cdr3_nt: TGTGCCAGTTCTCGACAGGGAACCTTGAACACTGAAGCTTTCTTT
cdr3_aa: CASSRQGTLNTEAFF